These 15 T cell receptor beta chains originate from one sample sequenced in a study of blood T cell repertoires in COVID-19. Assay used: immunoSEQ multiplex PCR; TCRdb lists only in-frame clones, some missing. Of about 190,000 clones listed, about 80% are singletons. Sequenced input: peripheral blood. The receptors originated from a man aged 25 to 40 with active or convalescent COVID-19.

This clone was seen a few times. The CDR3: CASSLSWGNTGELFF. CDR3 nucleotides: TGTGCCAGCAGCTTATCATGGGGCAACACCGGGGAGCTGTTTTTT. This chain uses TRBV7-3 with TRBJ2-2, with TRBD1 as a possible D gene (5 bases). The CDR3 loop spans 15 amino acids. Germline lookup yields CDR1 SGHTA and CDR2 FQGTGA. V was trimmed by 2 bases and J by 2 bases, leaving 9 bases between them.

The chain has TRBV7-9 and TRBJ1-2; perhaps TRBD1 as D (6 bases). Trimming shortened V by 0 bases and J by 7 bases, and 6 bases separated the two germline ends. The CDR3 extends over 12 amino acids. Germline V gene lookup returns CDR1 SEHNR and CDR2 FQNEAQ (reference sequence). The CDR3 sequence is CASSLAGAGYTF. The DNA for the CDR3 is TGTGCCAGCAGCTTAGCGGGGGCTGGCTACACCTTC.

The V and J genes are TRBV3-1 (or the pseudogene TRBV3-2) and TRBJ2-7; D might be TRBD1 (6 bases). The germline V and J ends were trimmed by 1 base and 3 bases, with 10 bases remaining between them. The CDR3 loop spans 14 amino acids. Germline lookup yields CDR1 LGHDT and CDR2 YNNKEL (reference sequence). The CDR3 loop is CASSQGGQSYEQYF. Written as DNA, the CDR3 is TGTGCCAGCAGCCAAGGGGGACAAAGCTACGAGCAGTACTTC.

The CDR3 nucleotides are TGTGCCAGCAGTCCCCATACAGGGGGCGGCACTGAAGCTTTCTTT. It encodes CASSPHTGGGTEAFF. The chain recombines TRBV28 with TRBJ1-1; 9 nucleotides match TRBD1. Trimming removed 5 bases from V and 4 bases from J; junction bases left unmatched: 8. The CDR3 contains 15 residues. Germline-derived CDR1 and CDR2 are MDHEN and SYDVKM.

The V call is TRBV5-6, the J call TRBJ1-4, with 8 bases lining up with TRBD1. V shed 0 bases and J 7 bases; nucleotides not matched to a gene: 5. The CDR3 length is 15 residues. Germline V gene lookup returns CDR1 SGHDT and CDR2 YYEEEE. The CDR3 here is CASSLAPGGSEKLFF. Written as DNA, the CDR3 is TGTGCCAGCAGCTTGGCCCCAGGGGGCTCTGAAAAACTGTTTTTT. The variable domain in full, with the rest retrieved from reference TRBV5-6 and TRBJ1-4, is DAGVTQSPTHLIKTRGQQVTLRCSPKSGHDTVSWYQQALGQGPQFIFQYYEEEERQRGNFPDRFSGHQFPNYSSELNVNALLLGDSALYLCASSLAPGGSEKLFFGSGTQLSVL.

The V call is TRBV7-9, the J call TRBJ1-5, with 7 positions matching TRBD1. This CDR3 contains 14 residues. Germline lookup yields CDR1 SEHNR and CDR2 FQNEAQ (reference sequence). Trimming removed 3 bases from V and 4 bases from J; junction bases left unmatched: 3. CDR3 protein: CASSLSTGNQPQHF. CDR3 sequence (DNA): TGTGCCAGCAGCTTGTCGACAGGGAATCAGCCCCAGCATTTT.

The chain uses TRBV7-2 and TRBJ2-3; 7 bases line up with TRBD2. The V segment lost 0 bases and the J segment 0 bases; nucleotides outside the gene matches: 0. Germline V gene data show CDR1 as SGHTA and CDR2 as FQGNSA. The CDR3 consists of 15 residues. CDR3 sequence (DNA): TGTGCCAGCAGCTTAGCGGGAGGGAGCACAGATACGCAGTATTTT. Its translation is CASSLAGGSTDTQYF.

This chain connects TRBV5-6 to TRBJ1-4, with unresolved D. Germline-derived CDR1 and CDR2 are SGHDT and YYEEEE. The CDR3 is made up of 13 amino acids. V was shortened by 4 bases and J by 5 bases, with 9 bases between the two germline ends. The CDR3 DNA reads TGTGCCAGCAGCCTTGTTACAAATGAAAAACTGTTTTTT. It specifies CASSLVTNEKLFF.

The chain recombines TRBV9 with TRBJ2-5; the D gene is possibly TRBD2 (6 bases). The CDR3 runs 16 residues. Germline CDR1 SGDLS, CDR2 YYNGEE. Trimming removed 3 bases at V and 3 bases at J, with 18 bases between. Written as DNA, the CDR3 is TGTGCCAGCAGCGCAGTCGGGACTGATTCTAAAGAGACCCAGTACTTC. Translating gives CASSAVGTDSKETQYF. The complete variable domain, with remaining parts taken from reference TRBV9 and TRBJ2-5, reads DSGVTQTPKHLITATGQRVTLRCSPRSGDLSVYWYQQSLDQGLQFLIQYYNGEERAKGNILERFSAQQFPDLHSELNLSSLELGDSALYFCASSAVGTDSKETQYFGPGTRLLVL.

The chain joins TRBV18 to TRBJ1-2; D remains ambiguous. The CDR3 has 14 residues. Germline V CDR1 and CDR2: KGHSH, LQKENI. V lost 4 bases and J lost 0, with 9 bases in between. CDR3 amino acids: CASSRGKANYGYTF. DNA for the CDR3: TGTGCCAGCTCACGAGGAAAAGCTAACTATGGCTACACCTTC.

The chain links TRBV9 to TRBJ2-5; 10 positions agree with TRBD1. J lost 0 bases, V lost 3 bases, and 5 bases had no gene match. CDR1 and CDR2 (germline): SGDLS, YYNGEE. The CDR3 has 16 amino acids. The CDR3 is CASSAGTGVYQETQYF. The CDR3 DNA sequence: TGTGCCAGCAGCGCGGGGACAGGGGTGTACCAAGAGACCCAGTACTTC.

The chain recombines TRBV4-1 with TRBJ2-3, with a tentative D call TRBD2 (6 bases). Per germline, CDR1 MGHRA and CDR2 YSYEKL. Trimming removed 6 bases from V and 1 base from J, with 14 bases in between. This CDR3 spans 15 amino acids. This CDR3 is CASRLDPGGTDTQYF. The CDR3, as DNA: TGCGCCAGCAGACTCGACCCGGGGGGCACAGATACGCAGTATTTT.

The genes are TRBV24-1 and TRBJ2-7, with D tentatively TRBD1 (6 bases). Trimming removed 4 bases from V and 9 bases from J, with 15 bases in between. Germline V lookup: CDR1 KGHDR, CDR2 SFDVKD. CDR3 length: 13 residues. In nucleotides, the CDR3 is TGTGCCACCAGTGAGCGCTTAGGACAGCCGCAGTACTTC. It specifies CATSERLGQPQYF.

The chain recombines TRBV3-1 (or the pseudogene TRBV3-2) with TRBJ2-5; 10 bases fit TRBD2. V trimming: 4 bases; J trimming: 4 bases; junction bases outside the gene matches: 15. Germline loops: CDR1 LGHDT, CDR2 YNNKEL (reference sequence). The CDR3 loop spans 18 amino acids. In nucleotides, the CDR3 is TGTGCCAGCAGCCCTAGTGTAGCGGGGGGAATCTTGGGAGAGACCCAGTACTTC. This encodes CASSPSVAGGILGETQYF.

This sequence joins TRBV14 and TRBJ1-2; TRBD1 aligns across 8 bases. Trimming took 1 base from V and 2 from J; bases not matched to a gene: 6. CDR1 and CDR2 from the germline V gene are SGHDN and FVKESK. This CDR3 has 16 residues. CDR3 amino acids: CASSQVPGQGNYGYTF. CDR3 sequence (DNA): TGTGCCAGCAGCCAAGTCCCCGGACAGGGAAACTATGGCTACACCTTC.